These 25 T cell receptor beta chains were sequenced from one sample in a study of shared clonotypes between healthy human individuals. The table came from immunoSEQ multiplex PCR; TCRdb's copy has only in-frame clones and leaves some out. Among about 1 million clones listed, 70% to 80% were seen once. The sequencing sample was made of memory CD4+ T cells sorted from blood. Regarding subset: CD45RA-negative fraction. The receptors were gathered from a man younger than 35 in good health.

This clone was seen many times. The CDR3 here is CASSDGATLKGPLHF. CDR3 sequence (DNA): TGTGCCAGCAGCGATGGGGCGACACTCAAGGGACCCCTCCACTTT. The V and J genes are TRBV5-4 and TRBJ1-6; D may be TRBD1 (5 bases). This CDR3 region has 15 residues. CDR1 SGHNT and CDR2 YYREEE come from the germline V gene (reference sequence). The V end lost 4 bases, the J end lost 12 bases, and 20 bases lay between the germline ends.

This clone was found a few times. The chain recombines TRBV19 with TRBJ1-4; the D gene is possibly TRBD1 (5 bases). CDR1 is LNHDA and CDR2 is SQIVND in the germline V gene (reference sequence). Trimming removed 5 bases from V and 8 bases from J, with 15 bases in between. CDR3 size: 14 residues. CDR3 sequence (DNA): TGTGCCAGTAGTTTGGGGGGAGTCAGCGAAAAACTGTTTTTT. It codes for CASSLGGVSEKLFF. Full variable domain (missing parts from reference TRBV19 and TRBJ1-4): DGGITQSPKYLFRKEGQNVTLSCEQNLNHDAMYWYRQDPGQGLRLIYYSQIVNDFQKGDIAEGYSVSREKKESFPLTVTSAQKNPTAFYLCASSLGGVSEKLFFGSGTQLSVL.

The rearrangement links TRBV19 to TRBJ1-5, with TRBD1 as a possible D gene (6 bases). Trimming stripped 7 bases from V and 6 bases from J, with 13 bases between. The CDR3 runs 13 residues. Germline V gene lookup returns CDR1 LNHDA and CDR2 SQIVND (reference sequence). The CDR3 is CASNTGSSQPQHF. CDR3 nucleotide sequence: TGTGCCAGTAATACAGGGTCCAGTCAGCCCCAGCATTTT.

The J gene is TRBJ2-3, the V gene TRBV2; D may match TRBD1 or TRBD2 (6 bases each). The CDR3 loop spans 14 amino acids. V was pared by 1 base and J by 6 bases, with 11 bases between. Germline CDR1 is SNHLY and CDR2 is FYNNEI. The CDR3 protein is CASSEVGGRDTQYF. CDR3 coding DNA: TGTGCCAGCAGTGAAGTCGGGGGCAGGGATACGCAGTATTTT.

This chain uses TRBV11-2 with TRBJ1-3, with D unclear. Germline V gene data show CDR1 as SGHAT and CDR2 as FQNNGV. The CDR3 has 17 residues. Trimming pared 6 bases from V and 0 bases from J, leaving 18 bases between. The CDR3: CASRLITDPSSGNTIYF. The CDR3 DNA follows: TGTGCCAGCAGATTGATTACGGACCCCAGCTCTGGAAACACCATATATTTT. Together with reference TRBV11-2 and TRBJ1-3, the CDR3 gives the full variable domain: EAGVAQSPRYKIIEKRQSVAFWCNPISGHATLYWYQQILGQGPKLLIQFQNNGVVDDSQLPKDRFSAERLKGVDSTLKIQPAKLEDSAVYLCASRLITDPSSGNTIYFGEGSWLTVV.

About this clone itself: Other DNA sequences in the same sample also yield this CDR3. The genes are TRBV5-4 and TRBJ1-1; TRBD1 is a possible D gene (6 bases). V was cut by 0 bases and J by 1 base, with 7 bases left in between. Looked up from germline, CDR1 is SGHNT and CDR2 is YYREEE (reference sequence). This CDR3 contains 14 residues. CDR3 region: CASSLAGQNTEAFF. CDR3 nucleotide sequence: TGTGCCAGCAGCTTGGCGGGACAGAACACTGAAGCTTTCTTT.

The gene calls are TRBV27 and TRBJ1-2; possible D gene TRBD1, 6 bases. Germline-derived CDR1 and CDR2 are MNHEY and SMNVEV (reference sequence). V was trimmed by 2 bases and J by 6 bases, leaving 13 bases between them. The CDR3 has 14 residues. This CDR3 reads CASSLRGGGHGYTF. The CDR3 nucleotides read TGTGCCAGCAGTTTAAGGGGAGGGGGTCATGGCTACACCTTC.

The rearrangement links TRBV5-6 to TRBJ2-3; either TRBD1 or TRBD2 may supply D (5 bases each). Trimming stripped 4 bases from V and 2 bases from J, with 11 bases between. The germline V gene encodes CDR1 SGHDT and CDR2 YYEEEE. The CDR3 is 14 residues long. CDR3 residues: CASSLGTHTDTQYF. CDR3 DNA: TGTGCCAGCAGCCTGGGGACCCACACAGATACGCAGTATTTT.

The CDR3 sequence is CASSYRGFVQETQYF. The CDR3 DNA reads as TGTGCCAGCAGTTACAGGGGGTTCGTTCAAGAGACCCAGTACTTC. The J gene is TRBJ2-5, the V gene TRBV6-6; D is perhaps TRBD1 (6 bases). This CDR3 has 15 residues. Germline values: CDR1 MNHNY, CDR2 SVGAGI (reference sequence). V shed 2 bases and J shed 2 bases, with 12 bases lying between them.

The chain recombines TRBV9 with TRBJ2-1; the match to TRBD1 covers 11 bases. CDR3 size: 18 residues. J was trimmed by 7 bases and V by 2 bases; bases with no gene match: 14. The germline V gene has CDR1 SGDLS and CDR2 YYNGEE. This chain's CDR3 is CASSVGTGGILPGNEQFF. CDR3 coding DNA: TGTGCCAGCAGCGTCGGGACAGGGGGTATTTTGCCGGGAAATGAGCAGTTCTTC.

This chain connects TRBV28 to TRBJ1-5; D ambiguous. The CDR3 is 16 residues long. The germline CDR1 and CDR2 sequences are MDHEN and SYDVKM. Trimming took 3 bases from V and 0 from J, leaving 12 bases between them. Here the CDR3 reads CASSFYQTASNQPQHF. The CDR3 region has the DNA TGTGCCAGCAGTTTTTACCAGACTGCTAGCAATCAGCCCCAGCATTTT.

With respect to this clone: This same CDR3 is encoded by further DNA sequences in the sample. The chain has TRBV7-9 and TRBJ1-1; D is undetermined. Germline CDR1 is SEHNR and CDR2 is FQNEAQ (reference sequence). The length of the CDR3 is 12 residues. V dropped 3 bases and J dropped 5 bases, with 7 bases sitting between them. The CDR3 protein is CASSFEGTEAFF. The CDR3 nucleotides read TGTGCCAGCAGCTTCGAGGGAACTGAAGCTTTCTTT.

Only a few counts were recorded for this clone. The chain links TRBV29-1 to TRBJ1-1; perhaps TRBD1 as D (5 bases). Germline lookup yields CDR1 SQVTM and CDR2 ANQGSEA. This CDR3 contains 15 residues. The V end lost 6 bases, the J end lost 4 bases, and 21 bases lay between the germline ends. CDR3 protein: CSVGRGGSGSTEAFF. The CDR3 DNA is TGCAGCGTAGGGAGGGGAGGGAGTGGGAGCACTGAAGCTTTCTTT. Full variable domain (missing parts from reference TRBV29-1 and TRBJ1-1): SAVISQKPSRDICQRGTSLTIQCQVDSQVTMMFWYRQQPGQSLTLIATANQGSEATYESGFVIDKFPISRPNLTFSTLTVSNMSPEDSSIYLCSVGRGGSGSTEAFFGQGTRLTVV.

The rearrangement uses TRBV30 and TRBJ1-1, with TRBD1 as a possible D gene (6 bases). Germline V gene sequence: CDR1 GTSNPN, CDR2 SVGIG (reference sequence). Trimming stripped 3 bases from V and 7 bases from J, with 9 bases between. The length of the CDR3 is 11 residues. CDR3 DNA: TGTGCCTGGAGCCCGGACAGTGAAGCTTTCTTT. Its protein is CAWSPDSEAFF.

The chain joins TRBV15 to TRBJ2-7, with D possibly being TRBD1 (6 bases). V was shortened by 1 base and J by 1 base, with 11 bases between the two germline ends. The V gene's germline CDR1 is LNHNV and CDR2 YYDKDF (reference sequence). The CDR3 is 15 amino acids. The CDR3 coding sequence is TGTGCCACCAGCAGAGGTACAGGGAGTTCCTACGAGCAGTACTTC. Translating it yields CATSRGTGSSYEQYF.

V and J are TRBV5-1 and TRBJ2-2, with D maybe TRBD2 (7 bases). This CDR3 region has 14 residues. V lost 7 bases and J 5 bases, leaving 15 bases between the germline ends. From germline, CDR1 is SGHRS and CDR2 YFSETQ. In DNA, the CDR3 is TGCGCCAGCGGAGGGGGGGCCTATACCGGGGAGCTGTTTTTT. This gives the protein CASGGGAYTGELFF. The full variable domain, with the rest looked up from reference TRBV5-1 and TRBJ2-2, is KAGVTQTPRYLIKTRGQQVTLSCSPISGHRSVSWYQQTPGQGLQFLFEYFSETQRNKGNFPGRFSGRQFSNSRSEMNVSTLELGDSALYLCASGGGAYTGELFFGEGSRLTVL.

This clone was recorded many times. The chain employs TRBV11-2 and TRBJ2-1; TRBD2 matches at 10 bases. The CDR3 has 15 amino acids. The J segment lost 7 bases and the V segment lost 6 bases, leaving 9 bases of the junction unmatched. The germline CDR1 and CDR2 sequences are SGHAT and FQNNGV. CDR3 region: CASRLPSGSRNEQFF. DNA of the CDR3: TGTGCCAGCAGGCTTCCTAGCGGGAGTCGGAATGAGCAGTTCTTC.

This chain connects TRBV2 to TRBJ2-3; 7 bases fit TRBD1. The CDR3 totals 15 residues. The V segment lost 7 bases and the J segment 4 bases; nucleotides outside the gene matches: 11. Germline lookup yields CDR1 SNHLY and CDR2 FYNNEI. The CDR3 region is CASTKQGSRADTQYF. CDR3 in DNA: TGTGCCAGCACCAAACAGGGGAGCCGCGCAGATACGCAGTATTTT.

This clone has just a few counts. The chain couples TRBV2 to TRBJ2-7; 8 bases match TRBD2. Germline V gene sequence: CDR1 SNHLY, CDR2 FYNNEI. Unmatched junction bases numbered 5, after V lost 3 bases and J lost 4 bases. The CDR3 sequence is 14 residues long. The CDR3 DNA reads as TGTGCCAGCAGTGAGAGACTAGCGTATTACGAGCAGTACTTC. This gives the protein CASSERLAYYEQYF. Full variable domain (remainder filled in from reference TRBV2 and TRBJ2-7): EPEVTQTPSHQVTQMGQEVILRCVPISNHLYFYWYRQILGQKVEFLVSFYNNEISEKSEIFDDQFSVERPDGSNFTLKIRSTKLEDSAMYFCASSERLAYYEQYFGPGTRLTVT.

The V and J genes are TRBV5-1 and TRBJ2-5, with D unresolved. Trimming took 5 bases from V and 3 from J, leaving 17 bases between them. CDR1 is SGHRS and CDR2 is YFSETQ in the germline V gene. The CDR3 runs to 15 residues. The CDR3 sequence: CASSINKPSEETQYF. The CDR3 DNA follows: TGCGCCAGCAGTATTAATAAGCCTTCTGAAGAGACCCAGTACTTC.

This chain connects TRBV11-2 to TRBJ1-1; tentative D call: TRBD1 (6 bases). V dropped 5 bases and J dropped 7 bases, with 17 bases sitting between them. This CDR3 has 14 residues. Per the germline V gene, CDR1 is SGHAT and CDR2 is FQNNGV. CDR3 nucleotides: TGTGCCAGCAGCCCCGAGATGTTCAGGGGTGAAGCTTTCTTT. Translating gives CASSPEMFRGEAFF. Looking up the rest from reference TRBV11-2 and TRBJ1-1 gives the full variable domain: EAGVAQSPRYKIIEKRQSVAFWCNPISGHATLYWYQQILGQGPKLLIQFQNNGVVDDSQLPKDRFSAERLKGVDSTLKIQPAKLEDSAVYLCASSPEMFRGEAFFGQGTRLTVV.

This chain connects TRBV19 to TRBJ2-3; 13 bases are a match to TRBD2. Germline CDR1 is LNHDA and CDR2 is SQIVND (reference sequence). The CDR3 covers 16 residues. The V segment lost 7 bases and the J segment 7 bases; nucleotides outside the gene matches: 11. The CDR3 here is CASIAGTSGNAYTQYF. CDR3 DNA: TGTGCCAGTATCGCCGGGACTAGCGGGAACGCCTATACGCAGTATTTT. Supplemented by reference TRBV19 and TRBJ2-3, the full variable domain reads DGGITQSPKYLFRKEGQNVTLSCEQNLNHDAMYWYRQDPGQGLRLIYYSQIVNDFQKGDIAEGYSVSREKKESFPLTVTSAQKNPTAFYLCASIAGTSGNAYTQYFGPGTRLTVL.

This clone was recorded a few times. This chain links TRBV28 with TRBJ1-1; D is ambiguous. The CDR3 runs to 12 residues. Germline V lookup: CDR1 MDHEN, CDR2 SYDVKM. V lost 2 bases and J lost 3, with 4 bases in between. The CDR3 protein is CASSLGDTEAFF. The DNA of the CDR3 is TGTGCCAGCAGTTTAGGAGACACTGAAGCTTTCTTT.

This clone occurred once. The chain employs TRBV6-6 and TRBJ2-2; D is uncertain. CDR1 is MNHNY, CDR2 SVGAGI, per germline (reference sequence). V dropped 6 bases and J dropped 0 bases, with 8 bases sitting between them. CDR3 length: 14 amino acids. Written as DNA, the CDR3 is TGTGCCAGCAGGGAGCAAACGAACACCGGGGAGCTGTTTTTT. Translation gives CASREQTNTGELFF.

This chain uses TRBV7-9 with TRBJ2-1; 12 bases fit TRBD2. CDR1 and CDR2 (germline): SEHNR, FQNEAQ (reference sequence). V lost 5 bases, J lost 5 bases, and 7 bases stayed unmatched. The CDR3 sequence is 16 residues long. Written as DNA, the CDR3 is TGTGCCAGCAGCCTCAGAGGACTAGCGGGACACAATGAGCAGTTCTTC. Protein product: CASSLRGLAGHNEQFF.